Shown below are 7 T cell receptor beta chains from a single sample sequenced in a study of T cells expressing NK-cell markers. With the 5' RACE reads reprocessed, TCRdb shows one record per CDR3 protein and no DNA. Its table records hundreds of thousands of distinct CDR3 sequences. Sequenced input: blood T cells: a sorted CD56 or NKG2C T cell subset, CD4+ or CD8+ T cells, or bulk PBMC T cells (not recorded which). Every receptor here comes from a woman aged 18-69 years in good health.

The rearrangement links TRBV10-2 to TRBJ1-6. The V gene's germline CDR1 is WSHSY and CDR2 SAAADI. The length of the CDR3 is 15 residues. The CDR3 spells CASSERFLNNSPLHF.

V usage is TRBV29-1 and J usage is TRBJ2-5; the TCRdb D gene call, TRBD2, has no DNA to confirm it. CDR1 is SQVTM, CDR2 ANQGSEA, per germline. This CDR3 contains 14 residues. This chain's CDR3 is CSGGLAGGHETQYF.

The rearrangement links TRBV10-3 to TRBJ2-3; TCRdb designates TRBD2, a call that cannot be tested without DNA. The CDR3 is 16 residues long. Per the germline V gene, CDR1 is ENHRY and CDR2 is SYGVKD. Here the CDR3 reads CAIRRDSGGYTDTQYF.

The J gene is TRBJ2-1, the V gene TRBV20-1; there is no DNA to check the TCRdb D call of TRBD2. Germline V gene sequence: CDR1 DFQATT, CDR2 SNEGSKA (reference sequence). This CDR3 spans 14 amino acids. Here the CDR3 reads CSAPRLGEDNEQFF.

The CDR3: CASRGSSSYNEQFF. This rearrangement joins TRBV28 to TRBJ2-1. CDR1 is MDHEN and CDR2 is SYDVKM in the germline V gene. CDR3 size: 14 residues.

The rearrangement links TRBV5-5 to TRBJ2-5. The V gene's germline CDR1 is SGHKS and CDR2 YYEKEE (reference sequence). The length of the CDR3 is 14 residues. The CDR3 spells CASSPPYPQETQYF.

The chain employs TRBV27 and TRBJ2-1; TCRdb's D gene call, TRBD1, goes unchecked for lack of DNA. CDR3 length equals 16 residues. Germline V lookup: CDR1 MNHEY, CDR2 SMNVEV (reference sequence). The CDR3 protein is CASSPRSGGDYNEQFF.